This T cell receptor beta chain was documented in a study of blood T cell repertoires in COVID-19. Study-wide context: The United States, Italy and Spain provided the acute and convalescent COVID-19 samples. In each case, the material was cDNA or gDNA derived from T cells, B-cell-depleted T cells, or PBMCs.

Here immunoSEQ multiplex PCR was the method, and the copy in TCRdb shows in-frame clones only, minus some. This table holds around 150,000 clones, more than 60% found once. The germline V gene has CDR1 LNHDA and CDR2 SQIVND (reference sequence). The length of the CDR3 is 14 residues. V was trimmed by 4 bases and J by 3 bases, leaving 9 bases between them. The chain has TRBV19 and TRBJ2-2; weak D call: TRBD1 (6 bases). The sequenced material came from peripheral blood. The sequence was collected from a man aged 45-65 years with acute or convalescent COVID-19. CDR3 in amino acids: CASSTRTDTGELFF. In DNA form, the CDR3 reads TGTGCCAGTAGTACCCGGACAGACACCGGGGAGCTGTTTTTT.